The source of this T cell receptor (beta chain) is a study of cytomegalovirus exposure and HLA in healthy donors. V was pared by 5 bases and J by 5 bases, with 19 bases between. Germline CDR1 and CDR2: MDHEN and SYDVKM. The CDR3 covers 15 residues. Primers included in the PCR were 60 Vbeta and 13 Jbeta primers. Clones were sequenced by immunoSEQ multiplex PCR, and TCRdb holds only the in-frame ones, with some missing. The sample consists of approximately 75,000 clones, over 70% of them appearing once. The sequencing input was PBMCs. The chain links TRBV28 to TRBJ2-7; TRBD2 might be the D (5 bases). The TCR was taken from a male donor in good health and CMV-seronegative. The CDR3 region is CASSPPSLPLDEQYF. The CDR3 DNA reads TGTGCCAGCAGTCCCCCTAGCCTACCCTTGGACGAGCAGTACTTC.